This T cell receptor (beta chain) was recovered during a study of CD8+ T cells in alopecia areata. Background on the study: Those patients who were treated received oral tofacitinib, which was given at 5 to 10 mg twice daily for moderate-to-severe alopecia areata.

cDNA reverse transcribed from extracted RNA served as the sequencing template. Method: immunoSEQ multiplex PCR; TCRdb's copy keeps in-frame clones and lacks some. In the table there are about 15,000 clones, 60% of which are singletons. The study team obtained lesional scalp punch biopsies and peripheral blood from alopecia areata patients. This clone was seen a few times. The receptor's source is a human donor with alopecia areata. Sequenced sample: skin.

CDR3 sequence (DNA): TGTGCCAGCAGCGAAAGAGGGACCTACAATGAGCAGTTCTTC. Its protein product is CASSERGTYNEQFF. The genes are TRBV7-9 and TRBJ2-1; the D gene is possibly TRBD2 (5 bases). Trimming removed 5 bases at V and 2 bases at J, with 10 bases between. CDR1 is SEHNR and CDR2 is FQNEAQ in the germline V gene (reference sequence). There are 14 residues in the CDR3. The whole variable domain, filled in from reference TRBV7-9 and TRBJ2-1, reads DTGVSQNPRHKITKRGQNVTFRCDPISEHNRLYWYRQTLGQGPEFLTYFQNEAQLEKSRLLSDRFSAERPKGSFSTLEIQRTEQGDSAMYLCASSERGTYNEQFFGPGTRLTVL.